This T cell receptor (beta chain) was profiled in a study of metastatic and nonmetastatic thyroid tumors. Background on the study: Repertoire comparisons spanned blood and tumor or nodule tissue from malignant and benign thyroid patients.

About this clone itself: An end of the junction does not agree with germline; a read error may underlie this.

No patient received treatment before thyroid surgery. Per the germline V gene, CDR1 is SGHRS and CDR2 is YFSETQ. This CDR3 spans 15 amino acids. Through MiXCR, TCRdb re-clonotyped the PCR reads. Among a few thousand clones listed, about 32% were seen once. The source material was adjacent normal tissue. The gene calls are TRBV5-1 and TRBJ2-5, with D perhaps TRBD2 (6 bases). The TCR originated in a male donor with papillary thyroid cancer or a benign thyroid nodule (not recorded which). Some clones in this sample may be carry-over from other donors' samples. CDR3 DNA sequence: TGCGCCCGCAGCTTGTGGACTATCGGGATGGAGACCCAGTACTTC. Protein product: CARSLWTIGMETQYF.